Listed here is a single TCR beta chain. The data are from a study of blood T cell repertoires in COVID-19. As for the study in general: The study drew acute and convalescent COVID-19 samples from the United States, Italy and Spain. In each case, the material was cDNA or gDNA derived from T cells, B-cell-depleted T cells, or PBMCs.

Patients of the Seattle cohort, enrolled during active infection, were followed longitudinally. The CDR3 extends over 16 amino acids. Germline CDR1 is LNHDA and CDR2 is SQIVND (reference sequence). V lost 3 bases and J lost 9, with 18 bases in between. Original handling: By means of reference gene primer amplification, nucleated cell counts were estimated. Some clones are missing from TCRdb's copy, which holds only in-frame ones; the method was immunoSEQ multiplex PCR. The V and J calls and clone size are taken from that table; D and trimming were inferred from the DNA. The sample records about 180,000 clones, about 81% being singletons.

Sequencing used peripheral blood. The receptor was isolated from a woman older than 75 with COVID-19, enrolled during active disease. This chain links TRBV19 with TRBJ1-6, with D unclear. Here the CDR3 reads CASSMLGGIAGSPLHF. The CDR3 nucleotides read TGTGCCAGTAGTATGTTGGGAGGGATCGCGGGTTCACCCCTCCACTTT.